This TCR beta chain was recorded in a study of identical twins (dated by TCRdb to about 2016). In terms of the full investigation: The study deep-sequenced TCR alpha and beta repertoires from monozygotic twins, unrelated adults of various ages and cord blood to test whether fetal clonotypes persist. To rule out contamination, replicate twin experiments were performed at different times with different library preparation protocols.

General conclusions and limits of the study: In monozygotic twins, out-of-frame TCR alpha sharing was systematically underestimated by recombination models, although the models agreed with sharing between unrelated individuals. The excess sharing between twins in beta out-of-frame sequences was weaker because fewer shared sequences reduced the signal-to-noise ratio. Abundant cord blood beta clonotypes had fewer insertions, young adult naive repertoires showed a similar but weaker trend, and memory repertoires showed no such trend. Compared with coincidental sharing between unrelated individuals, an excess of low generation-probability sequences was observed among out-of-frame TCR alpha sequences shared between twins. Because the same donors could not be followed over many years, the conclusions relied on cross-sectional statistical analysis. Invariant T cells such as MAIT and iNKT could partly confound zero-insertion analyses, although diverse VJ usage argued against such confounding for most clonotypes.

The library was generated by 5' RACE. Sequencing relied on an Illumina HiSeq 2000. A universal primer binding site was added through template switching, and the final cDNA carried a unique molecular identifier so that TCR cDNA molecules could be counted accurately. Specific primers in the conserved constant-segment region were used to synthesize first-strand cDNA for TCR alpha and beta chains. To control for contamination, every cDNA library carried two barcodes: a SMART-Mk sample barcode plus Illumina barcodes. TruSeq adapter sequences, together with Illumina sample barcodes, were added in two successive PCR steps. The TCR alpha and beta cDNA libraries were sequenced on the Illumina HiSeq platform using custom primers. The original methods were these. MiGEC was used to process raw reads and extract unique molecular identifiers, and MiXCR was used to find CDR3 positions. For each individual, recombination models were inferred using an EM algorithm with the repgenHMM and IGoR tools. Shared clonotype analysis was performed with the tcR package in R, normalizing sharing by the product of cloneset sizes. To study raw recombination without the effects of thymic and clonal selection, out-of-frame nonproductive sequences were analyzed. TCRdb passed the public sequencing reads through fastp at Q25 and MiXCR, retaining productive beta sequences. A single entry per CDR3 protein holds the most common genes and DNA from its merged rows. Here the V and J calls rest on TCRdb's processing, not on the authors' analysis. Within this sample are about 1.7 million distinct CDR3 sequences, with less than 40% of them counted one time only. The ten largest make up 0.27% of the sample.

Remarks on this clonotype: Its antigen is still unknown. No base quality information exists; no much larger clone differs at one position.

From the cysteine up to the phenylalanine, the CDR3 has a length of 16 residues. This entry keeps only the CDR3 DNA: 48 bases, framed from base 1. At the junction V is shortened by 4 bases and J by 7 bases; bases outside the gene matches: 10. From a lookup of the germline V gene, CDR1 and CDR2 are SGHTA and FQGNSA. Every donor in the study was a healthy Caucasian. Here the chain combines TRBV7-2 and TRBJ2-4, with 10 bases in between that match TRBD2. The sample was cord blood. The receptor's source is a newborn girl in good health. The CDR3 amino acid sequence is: CASSSIGLAVINIQYF. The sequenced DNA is TGTGCCAGCAGCTCCATTGGACTAGCGGTGATTAACATTCAGTACTTC.